The rows below give T cell receptor beta chains drawn from one sample of a study of T-cell reconstitution after alpha-beta-depleted transplantation in children. Each CDR3 protein gets one entry after TCRdb re-called the PCR reads with MiXCR. The data hold some 500,000 distinct CDR3 sequences, with about 17% observed a single time. This specimen was PBMCs from the stem cell graft donor, taken from the stem cell graft. The origin of the receptors is a human donor who donated a stem cell graft to a child with acute lymphoblastic leukemia. CDR3s include the opening cysteine and the closing phenylalanine or tryptophan. Fields, in order: J gene, D gene, clone size, V gene, CDR3 protein, CDR3 DNA. A D gene is named only where the DNA matches it firmly. Clone size is given for some rows only: seen once, a few or many times, or a class if the clone is expanded.

j_gene: TRBJ2-2; d_gene: .; abundance: .; v_gene: TRBV5-1; CDR3aa: CASRCSDTGELFF; CDR3nt: TGCGCCAGTAGATGTAGCGACACCGGGGAGCTGTTTTTT
j_gene: TRBJ2-1; d_gene: TRBD2; abundance: .; v_gene: TRBV13; CDR3aa: CASSLAGFPLPPNNEQFF; CDR3nt: TGTGCCAGCAGCCTAGCGGGGTTCCCCCTTCCCCCTAACAATGAGCAGTTCTTC
j_gene: TRBJ1-1; d_gene: .; abundance: .; v_gene: TRBV4-1; CDR3aa: CASSQGPANTEAFF; CDR3nt: TGCGCCAGCAGCCAAGGGCCGGCGAACACTGAAGCTTTCTTT
j_gene: TRBJ2-2; d_gene: TRBD1; abundance: .; v_gene: TRBV7-9; CDR3aa: CASSSRQGGLAGELFF; CDR3nt: TGTGCCAGCAGCTCCCGACAGGGGGGGCTGGCCGGGGAGCTGTTTTTT
j_gene: TRBJ2-2; d_gene: .; abundance: few; v_gene: TRBV5-5; CDR3aa: CASSSLDGITGELFF; CDR3nt: TGTGCCAGCAGCTCCTTGGACGGAATCACCGGGGAGCTGTTTTTT
j_gene: TRBJ2-1; d_gene: TRBD2; abundance: .; v_gene: TRBV20-1; CDR3aa: CSAGLAGVGYEQFF; CDR3nt: TGCAGTGCCGGACTAGCGGGAGTTGGGTATGAGCAGTTCTTC
j_gene: TRBJ1-6; d_gene: .; abundance: .; v_gene: TRBV7-9; CDR3aa: CASSSRDGGVSSPLHF; CDR3nt: TGTGCCAGCAGCTCCCGGGATGGGGGCGTGAGTTCACCCCTCCACTTT
j_gene: TRBJ1-4; d_gene: TRBD1; abundance: few; v_gene: TRBV3-1; CDR3aa: CASSLRQGNEKLFF; CDR3nt: TGTGCCAGCAGCCTCCGACAGGGTAATGAAAAACTGTTTTTT
j_gene: TRBJ2-7; d_gene: TRBD1; abundance: .; v_gene: TRBV4-1; CDR3aa: CASSQAPTGVYEQYF; CDR3nt: TGCGCCAGCAGCCAAGCTCCGACAGGGGTCTACGAGCAGTACTTC
j_gene: TRBJ1-1; d_gene: .; abundance: few; v_gene: TRBV29-1; CDR3aa: CSVPHPGQNTEAFF; CDR3nt: TGCAGCGTCCCTCACCCGGGACAGAACACTGAAGCTTTCTTT
j_gene: TRBJ2-3; d_gene: TRBD2; abundance: .; v_gene: TRBV19; CDR3aa: CASRRTSADTQYF; CDR3nt: TGTGCCAGTAGACGGACTAGTGCAGATACGCAGTATTTT
j_gene: TRBJ1-5; d_gene: .; abundance: .; v_gene: TRBV6-2/TRBV6-3; CDR3aa: CASSYSRANQPQHF; CDR3nt: TGTGCCAGCAGTTATAGTCGGGCTAATCAGCCCCAGCATTTT
j_gene: TRBJ2-1; d_gene: .; abundance: .; v_gene: TRBV20-1; CDR3aa: CSAREDGRVNNEQFF; CDR3nt: TGCAGTGCTAGAGAGGACGGCCGGGTTAACAATGAGCAGTTCTTC
j_gene: TRBJ1-1; d_gene: .; abundance: .; v_gene: TRBV27; CDR3aa: CASSLVGGGVGTEAFF; CDR3nt: TGTGCCAGCAGTTTGGTAGGCGGAGGGGTAGGCACTGAAGCTTTCTTT
j_gene: TRBJ2-7; d_gene: .; abundance: .; v_gene: TRBV7-8; CDR3aa: CASSFRYFPYEQYF; CDR3nt: TGTGCCAGCAGCTTCCGGTACTTTCCCTACGAGCAGTACTTC
j_gene: TRBJ2-7; d_gene: .; abundance: .; v_gene: TRBV3-1; CDR3aa: CASSPWSSGYEQYF; CDR3nt: TGTGCCAGCAGCCCGTGGTCCAGCGGCTACGAGCAGTACTTC
j_gene: TRBJ2-3; d_gene: .; abundance: many; v_gene: TRBV18; CDR3aa: CASSGSTDTQYF; CDR3nt: TGTGCCAGCTCGGGGAGCACAGATACGCAGTATTTT
j_gene: TRBJ1-5; d_gene: .; abundance: few; v_gene: TRBV13; CDR3aa: CASSLGRIWDHSNQPQHF; CDR3nt: TGTGCCAGCAGCTTAGGCCGGATATGGGATCATAGCAATCAGCCCCAGCATTTT
j_gene: TRBJ1-4; d_gene: TRBD1; abundance: few; v_gene: TRBV28; CDR3aa: CASSRPGQGYEKLFF; CDR3nt: TGTGCCAGCAGCCGTCCGGGACAGGGATATGAAAAACTGTTTTTT
j_gene: TRBJ2-2; d_gene: .; abundance: .; v_gene: TRBV7-3; CDR3aa: CASRTQGNTGELFF; CDR3nt: TGTGCCAGCAGGACACAGGGCAACACCGGGGAGCTGTTTTTT
j_gene: TRBJ2-1; d_gene: .; abundance: .; v_gene: TRBV20-1; CDR3aa: CSARDGAPQFF; CDR3nt: TGCAGTGCTAGAGATGGGGCTCCCCAGTTCTTC
j_gene: TRBJ2-1; d_gene: .; abundance: few; v_gene: TRBV18; CDR3aa: CASSPWILDEQFF; CDR3nt: TGTGCCAGCTCACCATGGATATTGGATGAGCAGTTCTTC
j_gene: TRBJ2-3; d_gene: TRBD1; abundance: few; v_gene: TRBV10-1; CDR3aa: CASSESEGQASTDTQYF; CDR3nt: TGCGCCAGCAGTGAGTCAGAGGGACAGGCCAGCACAGATACGCAGTATTTT
j_gene: TRBJ2-7; d_gene: .; abundance: .; v_gene: TRBV6-5; CDR3aa: CASSYEVGTYEQYF; CDR3nt: TGTGCCAGCAGTTACGAGGTCGGAACCTACGAGCAGTACTTC
j_gene: TRBJ2-5; d_gene: TRBD2; abundance: few; v_gene: TRBV4-2; CDR3aa: CASSQEGTSGQETQYF; CDR3nt: TGTGCCAGCAGCCAAGAAGGTACTAGCGGTCAAGAGACCCAGTACTTC
j_gene: TRBJ2-2; d_gene: .; abundance: .; v_gene: TRBV6-5; CDR3aa: CASSLGAGTGELFF; CDR3nt: TGTGCCAGCAGTTTAGGGGCGGGCACCGGGGAGCTGTTTTTT
j_gene: TRBJ2-3; d_gene: .; abundance: few; v_gene: TRBV3-1; CDR3aa: CASSHTWTATLISTDTQYF; CDR3nt: TGTGCCAGCAGCCACACATGGACCGCAACGCTGATTAGCACAGATACGCAGTATTTT
j_gene: TRBJ1-1; d_gene: .; abundance: few; v_gene: TRBV12-3/TRBV12-4; CDR3aa: CASRPGFF; CDR3nt: TGTGCCAGCAGGCCCGGGTTCTTT
j_gene: TRBJ2-7; d_gene: .; abundance: .; v_gene: TRBV15; CDR3aa: CATSRGETEQYF; CDR3nt: TGTGCCACCAGCAGAGGGGAGACCGAGCAGTACTTC
j_gene: TRBJ2-5; d_gene: .; abundance: few; v_gene: TRBV5-1; CDR3aa: CASSSTPSGQYF; CDR3nt: TGCGCCAGCAGCTCGACTCCCAGTGGCCAGTACTTC
j_gene: TRBJ1-5; d_gene: .; abundance: .; v_gene: TRBV6-5; CDR3aa: CASSYSRYSNQPQHF; CDR3nt: TGTGCCAGCAGTTACTCGAGATATAGCAATCAGCCCCAGCATTTT
j_gene: TRBJ2-1; d_gene: TRBD2; abundance: few; v_gene: TRBV7-9; CDR3aa: CASSTLAGHSYNEQFF; CDR3nt: TGTGCCAGCAGCACCTTAGCGGGGCACTCCTACAATGAGCAGTTCTTC
j_gene: TRBJ2-7; d_gene: .; abundance: .; v_gene: TRBV6-1; CDR3aa: CASSPLAPSSYEQYF; CDR3nt: TGTGCCAGCAGCCCCCTAGCCCCTTCCTCCTACGAGCAGTACTTC
j_gene: TRBJ2-7; d_gene: TRBD1; abundance: .; v_gene: TRBV29-1; CDR3aa: CSVHGGTGEYEQYF; CDR3nt: TGCAGCGTCCATGGGGGGACAGGGGAATACGAGCAGTACTTC
j_gene: TRBJ2-7; d_gene: TRBD1; abundance: few; v_gene: TRBV18; CDR3aa: CASSPNRGDYEQYF; CDR3nt: TGTGCCAGCTCTCCAAACAGGGGCGATTACGAGCAGTACTTC
j_gene: TRBJ1-5; d_gene: TRBD1; abundance: .; v_gene: TRBV7-2; CDR3aa: CASSSTGGWNQPQHF; CDR3nt: TGTGCCAGCAGCTCTACAGGGGGGTGGAATCAGCCCCAGCATTTT
j_gene: TRBJ1-4; d_gene: TRBD1; abundance: few; v_gene: TRBV20-1; CDR3aa: CSARGETGGDHRLFF; CDR3nt: TGCAGTGCTAGGGGGGAGACAGGGGGTGATCATAGACTGTTTTTT
j_gene: TRBJ2-5; d_gene: .; abundance: few; v_gene: TRBV5-1; CDR3aa: CASREGVRETQYF; CDR3nt: TGCGCCAGCAGAGAAGGAGTGAGGGAGACCCAGTACTTC
j_gene: TRBJ2-7; d_gene: .; abundance: few; v_gene: TRBV29-1; CDR3aa: CSVGPGTEIYEQYF; CDR3nt: TGCAGCGTCGGACCCGGGACCGAGATCTACGAGCAGTACTTC
j_gene: TRBJ2-7; d_gene: TRBD1; abundance: .; v_gene: TRBV5-1; CDR3aa: CASSLEAYRGNSYEQYF; CDR3nt: TGCGCCAGCAGCTTGGAGGCTTACAGGGGAAACTCCTACGAGCAGTACTTC
j_gene: TRBJ2-3; d_gene: .; abundance: few; v_gene: TRBV10-3; CDR3aa: CAAGPALEDTQYF; CDR3nt: TGTGCCGCCGGGCCAGCGCTGGAAGATACGCAGTATTTT
j_gene: TRBJ2-3; d_gene: TRBD2; abundance: .; v_gene: TRBV7-9; CDR3aa: CASSPGLADSTDTQYF; CDR3nt: TGTGCCAGCAGCCCTGGACTAGCGGATTCCACAGATACGCAGTATTTT
j_gene: TRBJ2-1; d_gene: TRBD2; abundance: .; v_gene: TRBV7-8; CDR3aa: CASSQGLAGGPAYNEQFF; CDR3nt: TGTGCCAGCAGCCAAGGACTAGCGGGAGGGCCGGCCTACAATGAGCAGTTCTTC
j_gene: TRBJ2-3; d_gene: TRBD2; abundance: few; v_gene: TRBV29-1; CDR3aa: CSVDGVRLAGERADTQYF; CDR3nt: TGCAGCGTTGATGGGGTGCGACTAGCGGGAGAGAGGGCAGATACGCAGTATTTT
j_gene: TRBJ2-1; d_gene: .; abundance: .; v_gene: TRBV20-1; CDR3aa: CSARARRSSLYNEQFF; CDR3nt: TGCAGTGCTAGAGCTAGGAGGTCCAGCCTATACAATGAGCAGTTCTTC
j_gene: TRBJ1-2; d_gene: TRBD1; abundance: few; v_gene: TRBV4-1; CDR3aa: CASSQEQTGAYGYTF; CDR3nt: TGCGCCAGCAGCCAAGAACAGACAGGGGCCTATGGCTACACCTTC
j_gene: TRBJ2-1; d_gene: TRBD2; abundance: .; v_gene: TRBV7-2; CDR3aa: CASSLARLAVQPDYNEQFF; CDR3nt: TGTGCCAGCAGCTTAGCCCGACTAGCCGTCCAACCCGACTACAATGAGCAGTTCTTC
j_gene: TRBJ2-7; d_gene: TRBD1; abundance: .; v_gene: TRBV5-1; CDR3aa: CASSLGHRGEQYF; CDR3nt: TGCGCCAGCAGCTTGGGGCACAGGGGCGAGCAGTACTTC
j_gene: TRBJ1-2; d_gene: TRBD1; abundance: few; v_gene: TRBV12-3/TRBV12-4; CDR3aa: CASSWTGVGGGYTF; CDR3nt: TGTGCCAGCAGTTGGACAGGGGTCGGAGGTGGCTACACCTTC
j_gene: TRBJ2-7; d_gene: TRBD1; abundance: .; v_gene: TRBV6-5; CDR3aa: CASSYRPPYDRVRYEQYF; CDR3nt: TGTGCCAGCAGTTACCGACCACCATACGACAGGGTCCGCTACGAGCAGTACTTC